This TCR beta chain derives from a study of T cell responses to AZD1222 COVID-19 vaccine (dated by TCRdb to 2020 to 2023). A note on the overall study: AZD1222 recipients whose second dose came at about 4 weeks and those whose second dose came at about 12 weeks were combined into one group, since spike-specific TCR depth and breadth did not differ between the two schedules. A total of about 240 trial participants underwent TCR sequencing, of whom nearly 210 received two doses of AZD1222 and 26 received two doses of the MenACWY control vaccine. Trial participants were enrolled into age subgroups of 18-55, 56-69 and 70-plus years, which contained 148, 28 and 57 TCR-sequenced participants, respectively. What the authors observed across the whole study: Reportedly, close to half of the unique spike-specific TCRs recognized epitopes lying outside the regions that are mutated in the B.1.351 and B.1.1.7 variants. Participants were mostly white British, with more females than males. The authors suggested clonal diversity may have been underestimated. The 56-69-year group was small, and its depth increase did not reach significance, likely because of low power. Vaccine-associated CD4 TCRs spanned the whole spike protein, with dominant responses in regions 160-218 and 743-854. Only six AZD1222 recipients were SARS-CoV-2 seropositive at baseline, limiting conclusions about previously exposed vaccinees. After two AZD1222 doses, spike-specific TCR breadth and depth were significantly higher than at day 0 and than in MenACWY recipients. No day 14 peak-response samples were available, so repertoires were characterized only after the peak T cell response.

The CDR3 sequence holds 14 residues, the cysteine and phenylalanine included. Of the read, only the CDR3 DNA is kept; its 42 bases are in frame from base 1. Trimming costs V 3 bases and J 5 bases, and their ends lie 17 bases apart. CDR1 and CDR2, per the germline V gene (reference sequence), are GTSNPN and SVGIG. The CDR3 regions of human TCRbeta chains were analyzed by immunosequencing. Turning to the authors' computational methods: TCRs in the repertoires were compared against a reference library of SARS-CoV-2-specific TCRs that had been generated with the MIRA antigen-specificity platform. Breadth was defined as the fraction of unique TCRs that were SARS-CoV-2-associated, and depth was defined as the fraction of total T cells that were SARS-CoV-2-associated. Using the MIRA data, every spike-specific TCR was mapped to the spike region that the TCR reacted to and assigned to either a CD4 or a CD8 class. Log10-transformed breadth and depth values were compared by one-way ANOVA with Sidak's multiple comparisons tests. TCRdb limited this immuneACCESS table to in-frame rearrangements with V and J called. A share of clones is missing; checked studies link under half to unresolved V genes, and the rest is unexplained. V and J calls and clone size are copied from that table; D and trimming were computed from the DNA. The table for this sample lists roughly 100,000 clones; around 90% of them were counted only once. About 4.8% of the sample is held by the ten biggest clonotypes.

Per the publication, the time point label means: baseline before first vaccination. The vaccinee samples were drawn from two UK trials, COV001 and COV002, one of which was a single-blind randomized controlled phase 2/3 trial testing AZD1222 (ChAdOx1 nCoV-19) in healthy adults. Trial participant PBMC samples were collected at day 0 and day 28 after the second dose for TCRbeta chain sequencing. Turning to this clone: Its specific antigen is unknown. Per-nucleotide qualities are absent, and no much larger clonotype sits a single base away.

The V gene is TRBV30 and the J gene is TRBJ2-7; the D gene lacks a confident call. Here the sequenced sample was peripheral blood, taken on day 0 of AZD1222 vaccination. The sequence came from an adult in good health. The CDR3 protein: CAWRPDLSGDEQYF. The DNA sequence is TGTGCCTGGAGACCGGACCTCTCTGGGGACGAGCAGTACTTC.